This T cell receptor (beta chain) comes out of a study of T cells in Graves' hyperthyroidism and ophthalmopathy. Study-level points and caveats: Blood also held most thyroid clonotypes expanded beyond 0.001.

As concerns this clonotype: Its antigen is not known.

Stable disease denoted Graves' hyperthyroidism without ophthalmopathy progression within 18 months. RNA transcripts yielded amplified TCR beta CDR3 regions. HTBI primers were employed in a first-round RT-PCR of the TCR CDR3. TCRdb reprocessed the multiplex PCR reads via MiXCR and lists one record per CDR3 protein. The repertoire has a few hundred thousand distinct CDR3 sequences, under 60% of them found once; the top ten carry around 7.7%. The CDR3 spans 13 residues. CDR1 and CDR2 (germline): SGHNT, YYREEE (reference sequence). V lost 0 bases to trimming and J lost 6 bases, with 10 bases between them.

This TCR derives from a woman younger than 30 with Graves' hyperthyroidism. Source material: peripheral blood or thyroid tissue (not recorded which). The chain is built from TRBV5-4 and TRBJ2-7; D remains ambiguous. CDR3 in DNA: TGTGCCAGCAGCTTGGCCGTGACCCTCGAGCAGTACTTC. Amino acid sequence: CASSLAVTLEQYF.